This T cell receptor (beta chain) was profiled in a study of Graves' ophthalmopathy and Graves' hyperthyroidism. In the study overall: No treatment had been given when peripheral blood was collected at initial diagnosis.

Overall study results and limits: Blood repertoires reportedly contained most expanded thyroid clonotypes above 0.001 frequency.

To note about this clonotype: Its specificity is not known.

This CDR3 comprises 16 residues. J was trimmed by 5 bases and V by 1 base; bases with no gene match: 9. RNA transcripts were the source from which TCR beta CDR3 regions were amplified. Scientists carried out first-round RT-PCR using HTBI primers and then a second-round multiplex PCR. TCRdb independently ran MiXCR on the multiplex PCR reads; one entry per CDR3 protein. The sample yields over 500,000 distinct CDR3 sequences, 20% to 25% seen once. Hyperthyroidism patients were newly diagnosed, under 2 months' duration, aged 18 to 65. Uncontrolled infections, pregnancy, lactation or other autoimmune diseases led to patient exclusion.

The TCR sequence derives from a woman aged 18-35 years with stable Graves' hyperthyroidism. Some clones in this sample may be carry-over from other donors' samples. Sequences were obtained from peripheral blood. V gene TRBV12-3 or TRBV12-4 combines with J gene TRBJ2-7; TRBD1 aligns across 9 bases. The CDR3 is CASSLGRPGQGHEQYF. CDR3 coding DNA: TGTGCCAGCAGTTTAGGTCGGCCGGGACAGGGCCACGAGCAGTACTTC.